The sequence of this T cell receptor (beta chain) was determined in a study of response to subunit inactivated influenza vaccine. Only a few counts were recorded for this clonotype. V lost 6 bases, J lost 5 bases, and 10 bases lay in between. The length of the CDR3 is 12 residues. One entry per CDR3 protein results from TCRdb running MiXCR on the RT-PCR reads. The sample consists of hundreds of thousands of distinct CDR3 sequences, approximately 10% of them appearing once. The sample here was PBMCs from blood, taken on the day of vaccination. This sequence originates from a man aged 45-60 years who received an inactivated influenza vaccine. The V gene is TRBV12-3 or TRBV12-4, the J gene TRBJ2-5; D might be TRBD1 (5 bases). The CDR3 nucleotides read TGTGCCAGCAGAAGACAGAGGGAGACCCAGTACTTC. This gives the protein CASRRQRETQYF.